These T cell receptor beta chains were read from a single sample in a study of T-cell reconstitution after alpha-beta-depleted transplantation in children. One entry per CDR3 protein, called by TCRdb with MiXCR from the PCR reads. The sample has about 830,000 distinct CDR3 sequences, 16% seen once. The material sequenced was PBMCs, mostly from graft donor cells, taken 360 days after TCRalphabeta/CD19-depleted stem cell transplant. Every receptor here comes from a male patient aged 10 to 17 who had a stem cell transplant for acute lymphoblastic leukemia, so the T cells may come from the graft donor. The CDR3 runs from the conserved cysteine through the conserved F or W. A D gene is named only where the DNA matches it firmly. Clone size, where shown, is once, few, many, or a class for clones that have expanded.

V gene	D gene	J gene	clone size	CDR3 length	CDR3 protein	CDR3 DNA
TRBV7-8	-	TRBJ2-7	few	14	CASSLLGGHRGAYF	TGTGCCAGCAGCTTATTAGGAGGGCACCGGGGTGCGTACTTC
TRBV10-2	-	TRBJ2-5	-	16	CASRAAGQTLQETQYF	TGCGCCAGCAGAGCCGCGGGACAAACTTTACAAGAGACCCAGTACTTC
TRBV12-3/TRBV12-4	-	TRBJ1-2	few	13	CASSWRRGYGYTF	TGTGCCAGCAGTTGGCGCAGGGGCTATGGCTACACCTTC
TRBV12-3/TRBV12-4	TRBD1	TRBJ1-5	-	15	CASRPTGTRSQPQHF	TGTGCCAGCAGGCCGACAGGGACTCGGAGTCAGCCCCAGCATTTT
TRBV2	TRBD2	TRBJ2-2	-	17	CASSDPLAGTNTGELFF	TGTGCCAGCAGTGACCCGCTAGCGGGAACGAACACCGGGGAGCTGTTTTTT
TRBV5-6	-	TRBJ2-2	few	15	CASSLVSPNTGELFF	TGTGCCAGCAGCTTGGTATCCCCGAACACCGGGGAGCTGTTTTTT
TRBV19	TRBD1	TRBJ2-1	-	17	CASSIPALWGQQGEQFF	TGTGCCAGTAGTATTCCGGCGCTGTGGGGACAGCAGGGTGAGCAGTTCTTC
TRBV7-8	TRBD2	TRBJ2-5	few	17	CASSLEGLGLYQETQYF	TGTGCCAGCAGCTTAGAGGGACTAGGGCTGTACCAAGAGACCCAGTACTTC
TRBV11-1	TRBD1	TRBJ2-7	-	15	CASRPGTGISYEQYF	TGTGCCAGCAGGCCCGGGACAGGGATCTCCTACGAGCAGTACTTC
TRBV12-3/TRBV12-4	-	TRBJ2-3	-	15	CASSLAGMGTDTQYF	TGTGCCAGCAGTTTAGCCGGTATGGGCACAGATACGCAGTATTTT
TRBV20-1	TRBD2	TRBJ2-5	many	14	CSARLGGNQETQYF	TGCAGTGCTAGGTTGGGGGGGAACCAAGAGACCCAGTACTTC
TRBV6-2/TRBV6-3	-	TRBJ2-5	-	12	CASSYEIETQYF	TGTGCCAGCAGTTACGAGATAGAGACCCAGTACTTC
TRBV18	TRBD2	TRBJ2-1	-	17	CASSPSIGAGGLNEQFF	TGTGCCAGCTCACCTTCTATCGGAGCGGGGGGTCTCAATGAGCAGTTCTTC
TRBV11-2	TRBD1	TRBJ2-7	few	16	CASSLEVGQGWIEQYF	TGTGCCAGCAGCTTAGAAGTTGGACAGGGGTGGATCGAGCAGTACTTC
TRBV7-8	-	TRBJ2-3	few	14	CASSWGGAADTQYF	TGTGCCAGCAGCTGGGGGGGCGCCGCAGATACGCAGTATTTT
TRBV5-1	-	TRBJ2-7	few	13	CASSTGLIHEQYF	TGCGCCAGCAGTACGGGACTCATCCACGAGCAGTACTTC
TRBV10-3	-	TRBJ2-5	few	11	CAISESQTQYF	TGTGCCATCAGTGAGTCGCAGACCCAGTACTTC
TRBV20-1	-	TRBJ2-1	-	12	CSARGDKNEQFF	TGCAGTGCTAGGGGGGACAAAAATGAGCAGTTCTTC
TRBV20-1	TRBD2	TRBJ2-6	few	24	CSARDPRLAGDPSTHSSGANVLTF	TGCAGTGCTAGAGATCCTCGACTAGCGGGAGATCCCTCTACTCACAGCTCTGGGGCCAACGTCCTGACTTTC
TRBV3-1	TRBD1	TRBJ2-7	few	16	CASSHHRGRPTYEQYF	TGTGCCAGCAGCCACCACAGGGGCCGACCTACCTACGAGCAGTACTTC
TRBV21-1	-	TRBJ2-1	-	16	CASSPPSGPPYNEQFF	TGTGCCAGCAGCCCTCCTAGCGGTCCCCCCTACAATGAGCAGTTCTTC
TRBV7-2	TRBD2	TRBJ2-2	-	15	CASSFASGLTGELFF	TGTGCCAGCAGCTTCGCTAGCGGACTGACCGGGGAGCTGTTTTTT
TRBV5-1	-	TRBJ1-1	few	15	CASSLDPHDRYKAFF	TGCGCCAGCAGCTTGGACCCACACGACAGATATAAAGCTTTCTTT
TRBV7-2	-	TRBJ2-5	-	16	CASSPLPRSGQETQYF	TGTGCCAGCAGCCCCCTACCTCGCTCGGGACAAGAGACCCAGTACTTC
TRBV5-1	TRBD1	TRBJ2-3	few	15	CASSPDRVGTDTQYF	TGCGCCAGCAGCCCAGACAGGGTTGGCACAGATACGCAGTATTTT
TRBV9	-	TRBJ2-5	few	16	CASSPLGTSRRETQYF	TGTGCCAGCAGCCCCCTAGGGACTTCCCGGAGGGAGACCCAGTACTTC
TRBV20-1	-	TRBJ2-7	-	11	CSARQNYEQYF	TGCAGTGCTAGACAGAACTACGAGCAGTACTTC
TRBV9	TRBD1	TRBJ2-1	-	15	CASSVVSTGVNEQFF	TGTGCCAGCAGCGTAGTGTCTACAGGGGTGAATGAGCAGTTCTTC
TRBV6-5	TRBD1	TRBJ2-7	few	15	CASSYSSGQLYEQYF	TGTGCCAGCAGTTACTCGTCGGGACAGCTATACGAGCAGTACTTC
TRBV5-1	TRBD1	TRBJ1-2	-	13	CASSSGQTYGYTF	TGCGCCAGCAGCTCGGGACAGACCTATGGCTACACCTTC
TRBV5-1	-	TRBJ2-3	many	12	CASSFGTDTQYF	TGTGCCAGCAGTTTTGGCACAGATACGCAGTATTTT
TRBV20-1	-	TRBJ1-4	-	14	CSAPRGPINEKLFF	TGCAGTGCCCCCCGAGGACCGATTAATGAAAAACTGTTTTTT
TRBV27	-	TRBJ1-1	-	17	CASNTRRQAHMNTEAFF	TGTGCCAGCAATACCAGGAGGCAGGCGCACATGAACACTGAAGCTTTCTTT
TRBV5-1	-	TRBJ2-1	-	14	CASSLVVGGNEQFF	TGCGCCAGCAGCTTGGTTGTGGGCGGCAATGAGCAGTTCTTC
TRBV11-2	-	TRBJ2-7	few	14	CASSLFVGADEQYF	TGTGCCAGCAGCTTATTCGTCGGTGCGGACGAGCAGTACTTC
TRBV28	-	TRBJ1-2	-	13	CASSFGNSHGYTF	TGTGCCAGCAGTTTTGGGAACTCGCATGGCTACACCTTC
TRBV27	TRBD1	TRBJ2-1	many	16	CASSAHRDSSYNEQFF	TGTGCCAGCAGTGCCCACAGGGACAGCTCCTACAATGAGCAGTTCTTC
TRBV20-1	-	TRBJ1-2	few	15	CSARGLGGGDYGYTF	TGCAGTGCTAGAGGCCTGGGGGGCGGAGACTATGGCTACACCTTC
TRBV20-1	-	TRBJ1-5	few	15	CSAGRYDGQYQPQHF	TGCAGTGCCGGACGCTACGACGGACAGTATCAGCCCCAGCATTTT
TRBV25-1	-	TRBJ2-1	few	15	CASSEYPEGLTEQFF	TGTGCCAGCAGTGAATACCCGGAGGGGTTGACCGAGCAGTTCTTC
TRBV29-1	-	TRBJ2-5	-	13	CSVNLVGWETQYF	TGCAGCGTTAACCTTGTGGGTTGGGAGACCCAGTACTTC
TRBV25-1	-	TRBJ2-7	few	14	CASSEVGRVYEQYF	TGTGCCAGCAGTGAAGTAGGCAGGGTCTACGAGCAGTACTTC
TRBV7-8	TRBD2	TRBJ2-5	-	14	CASSPRENQETQYF	TGTGCCAGCAGCCCGCGGGAGAACCAAGAGACCCAGTACTTC
TRBV5-1	TRBD2	TRBJ2-2	-	17	CASRPGLAGLNTGELFF	TGCGCCAGCAGACCGGGACTAGCGGGACTCAACACCGGGGAGCTGTTTTTT
TRBV12-3/TRBV12-4	-	TRBJ2-2	many	13	CASIFRGSGELFF	TGTGCCAGCATTTTCAGAGGGTCCGGGGAGCTGTTTTTT
TRBV12-3/TRBV12-4	-	TRBJ2-1	-	15	CASRKSGTKRGEQFF	TGTGCCAGCAGAAAATCCGGGACTAAGAGGGGGGAGCAGTTCTTC
TRBV11-1	TRBD2	TRBJ2-2	-	16	CASSYRGREIFGELFF	TGTGCCAGCAGCTACCGAGGGCGGGAGATATTCGGGGAGCTGTTTTTT
TRBV9	-	TRBJ2-3	few	12	CASSVDSDTQYF	TGTGCCAGCAGCGTAGACTCGGATACGCAGTATTTT
TRBV10-3	-	TRBJ2-7	many	16	CAISDGAQPSSYEQYF	TGTGCCATCAGTGACGGGGCCCAGCCTAGCTCCTACGAGCAGTACTTC
TRBV5-1	TRBD2	TRBJ2-1	few	16	CASSLSGRSAYNEQFF	TGCGCCAGCAGCCTTAGCGGGAGAAGCGCCTACAATGAGCAGTTCTTC